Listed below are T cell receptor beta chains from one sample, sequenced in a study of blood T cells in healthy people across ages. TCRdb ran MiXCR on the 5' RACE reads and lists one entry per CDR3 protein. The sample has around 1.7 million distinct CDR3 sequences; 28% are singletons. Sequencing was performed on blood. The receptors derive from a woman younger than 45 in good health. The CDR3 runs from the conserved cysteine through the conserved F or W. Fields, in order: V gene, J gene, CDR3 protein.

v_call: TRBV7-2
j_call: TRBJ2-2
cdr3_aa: CASRPTSGGPELFF

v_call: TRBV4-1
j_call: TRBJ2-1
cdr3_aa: CASSDRASYNEQFF

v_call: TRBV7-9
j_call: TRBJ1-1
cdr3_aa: CASSRVTRKTEAFF

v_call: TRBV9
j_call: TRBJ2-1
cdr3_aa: CASSVEPGVYNEQFF

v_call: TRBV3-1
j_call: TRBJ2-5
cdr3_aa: CASSTTATWRETQYF

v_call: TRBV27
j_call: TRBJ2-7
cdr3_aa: CASSPVLDGSYEQYF

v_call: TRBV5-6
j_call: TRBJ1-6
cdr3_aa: CASSFGQASNSPLHF

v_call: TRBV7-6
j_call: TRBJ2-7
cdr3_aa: CASSWGGQRSSYEQYF

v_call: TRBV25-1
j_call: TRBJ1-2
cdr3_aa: CASEAGGSYGYTF

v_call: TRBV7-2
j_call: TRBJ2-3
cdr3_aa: CASSSQASGYSTDTQYF

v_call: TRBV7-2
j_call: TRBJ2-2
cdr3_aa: CASSLSRGGLFF

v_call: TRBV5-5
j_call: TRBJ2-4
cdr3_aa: CASSLESLLGNIQYF

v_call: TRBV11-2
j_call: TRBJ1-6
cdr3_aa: CASKATAVSSPLHF

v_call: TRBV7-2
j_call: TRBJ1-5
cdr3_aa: CASSWRGGEQPQHF

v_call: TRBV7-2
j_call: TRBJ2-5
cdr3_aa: CASSLLAGGLVETQYF

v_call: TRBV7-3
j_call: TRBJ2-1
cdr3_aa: CASRPGAGENEQFF

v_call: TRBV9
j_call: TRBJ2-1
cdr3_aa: CASSVGGDAYNEQFF

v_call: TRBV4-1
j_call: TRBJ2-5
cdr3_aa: CASSQVARSRPQETQYF

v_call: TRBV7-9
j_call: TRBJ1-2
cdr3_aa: CASSAQGGDGYTF

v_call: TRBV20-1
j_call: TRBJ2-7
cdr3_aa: CSARDLTAASYEQYF

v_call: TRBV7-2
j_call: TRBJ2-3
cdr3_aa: CASSLVGREPPDTQYF

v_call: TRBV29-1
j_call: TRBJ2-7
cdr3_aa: CSVKIAGVGYEQYF

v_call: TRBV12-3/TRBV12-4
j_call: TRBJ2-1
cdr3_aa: CASRAGGRLSASYNEQFF

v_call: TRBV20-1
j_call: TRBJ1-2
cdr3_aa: CSARNTGTDGYTF

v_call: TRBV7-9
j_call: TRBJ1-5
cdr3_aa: CASSRQGLDGNQPQHF

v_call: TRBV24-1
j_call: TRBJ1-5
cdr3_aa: CATSTGQVNQPQHF

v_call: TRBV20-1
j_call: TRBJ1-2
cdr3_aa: CSASPNGDYGYTF

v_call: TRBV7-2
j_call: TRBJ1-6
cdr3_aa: CASSLGMVEISYNSPLHF

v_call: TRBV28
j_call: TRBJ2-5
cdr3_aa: CASGPKETQYF

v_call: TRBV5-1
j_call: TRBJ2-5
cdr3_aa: CASSFERGAGETQYF

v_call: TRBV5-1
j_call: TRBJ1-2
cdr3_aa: CASSLAPEGYGYTF

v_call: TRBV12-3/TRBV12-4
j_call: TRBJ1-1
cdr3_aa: CASRSTTGDKTEAFF

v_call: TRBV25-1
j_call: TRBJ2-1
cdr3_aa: CASSGLELSYNEQFF

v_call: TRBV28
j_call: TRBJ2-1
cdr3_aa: CASSSQAVGEQFF

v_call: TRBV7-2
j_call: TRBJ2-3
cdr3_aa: CASARGGGTDTQYF

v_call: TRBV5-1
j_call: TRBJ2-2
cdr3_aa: CASSVTSNTGELFF

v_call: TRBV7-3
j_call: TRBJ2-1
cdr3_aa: CASSSGVGGGASGEQFF

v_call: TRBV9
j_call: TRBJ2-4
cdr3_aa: CASSLGQGAYNEQYF

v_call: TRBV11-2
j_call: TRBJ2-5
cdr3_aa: CASSLGPTSEGETQYF

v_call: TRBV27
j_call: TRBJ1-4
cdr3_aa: CASSPTTVAEKLFF

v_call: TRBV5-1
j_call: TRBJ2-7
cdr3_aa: CASSLARAVRNAGQYF

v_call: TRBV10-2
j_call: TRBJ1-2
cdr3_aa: CTSRGAGAVNYGYTF

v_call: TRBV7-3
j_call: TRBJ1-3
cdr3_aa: CASNLGFGNTIYF

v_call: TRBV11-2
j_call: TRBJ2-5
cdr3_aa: CASSLNPVGQETQYF

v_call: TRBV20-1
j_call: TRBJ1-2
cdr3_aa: CSAREVGRLEITYGYTF

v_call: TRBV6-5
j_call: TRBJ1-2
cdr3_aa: CASSYRAGQSYGYTF